The 8 T cell receptor beta chains in this list originate from one sample, sequenced in a study of a mutant IDH1 vaccine in newly diagnosed glioma. These receptors' antigens are unknown. Assay: immunoSEQ multiplex PCR; the TCRdb copy retains only in-frame clones and omits some. The sample lists some 60,000 clones; approximately 87% were seen once. Indicated time point: week 23, last vaccination. It was 300 ug of mutant IDH1 20-mer peptide that made up each vaccine dose, given with topical imiquimod. Sequencing was performed on PBMCs, taken from a glioma patient whose treatment included an IDH1 peptide vaccine. Receptors were obtained from a man in his forties with glioma.

V is TRBV5-1 and J is TRBJ2-7; D unresolved. CDR3 size: 13 residues. V was shortened by 1 base and J by 3 bases, with 8 bases between the two germline ends. Germline values: CDR1 SGHRS, CDR2 YFSETQ. The chain's CDR3 is CASSLISFYEQYF. The DNA for the CDR3 is TGCGCCAGCAGCTTGATCTCCTTCTACGAGCAGTACTTC.

The V gene is TRBV28, the J gene TRBJ2-2, with 10 bases aligning to TRBD1. The CDR3 loop spans 17 amino acids. Germline CDR1 MDHEN, CDR2 SYDVKM. With V trimmed by 4 bases and J by 7 bases, 12 bases remained unmatched. In nucleotides, the CDR3 is TGTGCCAGCAGTTACTTGGACAGGGGGTCAAATAGCGGGGAGCTGTTTTTT. Amino acid sequence: CASSYLDRGSNSGELFF.

J is TRBJ2-7 and V is TRBV10-3, with D uncertain. This CDR3 comprises 14 residues. Germline V lookup: CDR1 ENHRY, CDR2 SYGVKD. V was trimmed by 0 bases and J by 1 base, leaving 7 bases between them. Here the CDR3 DNA reads TGTGCCATCAGTGAGTCCTTGAGTTCCTACGAGCAGTACTTC. Its translation is CAISESLSSYEQYF.

This chain uses TRBV5-1 with TRBJ2-4; 7 nucleotides align to TRBD2. The CDR3 length is 17 residues. J lost 1 base, V lost 3 bases, and 10 bases had no gene match. Germline V gene lookup returns CDR1 SGHRS and CDR2 YFSETQ. The CDR3 DNA sequence: TGCGCCAGCAGCTACTCCGGACTAGGATCGGCCAAAAACATTCAGTACTTC. As protein: CASSYSGLGSAKNIQYF. Complete variable domain (other parts from reference TRBV5-1 and TRBJ2-4): KAGVTQTPRYLIKTRGQQVTLSCSPISGHRSVSWYQQTPGQGLQFLFEYFSETQRNKGNFPGRFSGRQFSNSRSEMNVSTLELGDSALYLCASSYSGLGSAKNIQYFGAGTRLSVL.

V is TRBV6-1 and J is TRBJ1-2; D is perhaps TRBD1 (6 bases). CDR1 and CDR2 from the germline V gene are MNHNS and SASEGT. The ends were cut back, 5 bases at V and 3 bases at J, with 13 bases in the middle. The CDR3 totals 14 residues. The CDR3 DNA reads as TGTGCCAGCAGTCCCGAGGGGGGATACTATGGCTACACCTTC. It encodes CASSPEGGYYGYTF.

This clone was observed a few times. The chain uses TRBV6-6 and TRBJ1-4; D is undetermined. Trimming shortened V by 5 bases and J by 13 bases, and 14 bases separated the two germline ends. Germline V lookup: CDR1 MNHNY, CDR2 SVGAGI (reference sequence). The CDR3 spans 12 residues. The CDR3 here is CASSPLPGVLFF. The CDR3 bases are TGTGCCAGCAGTCCCCTTCCCGGGGTACTGTTTTTT.

The gene calls are TRBV5-6 and TRBJ2-3; 8 nucleotides agree with TRBD1. Germline loops: CDR1 SGHDT, CDR2 YYEEEE. There are 13 residues in the CDR3. V was clipped by 4 bases and J by 6 bases; unmatched bases: 4. CDR3 DNA sequence: TGTGCCAGCAGCCCCAGGGGGCAGGATACGCAGTATTTT. Its translation is CASSPRGQDTQYF.

The J gene is TRBJ2-7, the V gene TRBV25-1; the D is unclear. CDR1 and CDR2 (germline): MGHDK, SYGVNS. V was pared by 0 bases and J by 0 bases, with 15 bases between. This CDR3 has 17 residues. Here the CDR3 DNA reads TGTGCCAGCAGTGAATATGTGACCGGACGGTCCTCCTACGAGCAGTACTTC. It codes for CASSEYVTGRSSYEQYF.